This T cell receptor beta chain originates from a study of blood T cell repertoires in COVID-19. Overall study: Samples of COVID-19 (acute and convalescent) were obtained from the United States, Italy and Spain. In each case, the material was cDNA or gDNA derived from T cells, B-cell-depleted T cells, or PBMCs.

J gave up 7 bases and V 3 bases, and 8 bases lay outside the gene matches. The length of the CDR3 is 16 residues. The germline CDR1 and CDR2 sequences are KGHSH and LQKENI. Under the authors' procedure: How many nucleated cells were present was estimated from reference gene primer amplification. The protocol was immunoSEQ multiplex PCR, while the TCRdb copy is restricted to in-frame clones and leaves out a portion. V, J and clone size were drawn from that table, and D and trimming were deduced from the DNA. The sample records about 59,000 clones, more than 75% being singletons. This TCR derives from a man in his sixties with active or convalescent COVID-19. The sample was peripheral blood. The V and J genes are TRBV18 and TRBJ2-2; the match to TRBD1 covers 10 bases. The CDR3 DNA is TGTGCCAGCTCACCCGGGACAGGGGCCCGAAGCGGGGAGCTGTTTTTT. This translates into CASSPGTGARSGELFF.